In its sample, the clone carrying this TCR beta chain was seen a few times. The antigen remains undetermined. The data derive from a study of cytomegalovirus exposure and HLA in healthy donors. With 60 Vbeta and 13 Jbeta primers, the PCR was carried out. The method was immunoSEQ multiplex PCR; TCRdb's version includes in-frame clones alone and lacks a portion of them. The data hold tens of thousands of clones, with roughly 78% observed a single time. Findings and caveats of the study: Later, an analysis found that common viral pathogens appeared to be linked with several of the most significant clusters. In a later analysis, 15,000 to 20,000 TCR beta sequences were associated with HLA alleles at 0.05 false discovery rate. A later analysis linked a missense variant in DCLRE1C to the trimming of TCR beta V and J genes.

This CDR3 is built from 22 residues. The ends lost 3 bases at V and 7 bases at J; junction bases unmatched: 29. CDR1 is MDHEN and CDR2 is SYDVKM in the germline V gene. The rearrangement joins TRBV28 to TRBJ1-2; TRBD1 matches at 10 bases. What was sequenced was PBMCs. This receptor was taken from a man in his forties in good health and CMV-seronegative. The CDR3 nucleotides are TGTGCCAGCAGTTTTGCGGCCCCCACCCCCCGGACAGGGGGGCGTATTATGGGTGGCTACACCTTC. It codes for CASSFAAPTPRTGGRIMGGYTF.